A single sample is the source of the 9 T cell receptor beta chains below, sequenced in a study of blood T cells in healthy people across ages. The authors ran a second PCR of 7 to 11 cycles using a sample-barcoded 5' primer and a J-beta primer mix. MiXCR was run by TCRdb on the 5' RACE reads, yielding one entry per CDR3 protein. The table records 800,000 to 950,000 distinct CDR3 sequences, under 35% of them present only once. This sample was shared with a second study, whose subject was T cells of mothers and their children.

The specimen was blood. These receptors originate from a woman between 40 and 50 years old in good health.

The chain uses TRBV7-2 and TRBJ1-2; 7 bases map to TRBD1. The CDR3 contains 15 residues. V was pared by 4 bases and J by 1 base, with 6 bases of the junction left unmatched. Per the germline V gene, CDR1 is SGHTA and CDR2 is FQGNSA. For the CDR3, the DNA is TGTGCCAGCAGCTGGGGTACAGGGGATAACTATGGCTACACCTTC. Translation: CASSWGTGDNYGYTF.

This clonotype was detected ten times or more. The chain couples TRBV7-2 to TRBJ2-7; D is unresolved. The germline CDR1 and CDR2 sequences are SGHTA and FQGNSA. The CDR3 length is 12 residues. V was trimmed by 5 bases and J by 1 base, leaving 6 bases between them. CDR3 loop: CASSRPSYEQYF. The DNA for the CDR3 is TGTGCCAGCAGCCGACCTTCCTACGAGCAGTACTTC. The full variable domain, with the rest looked up from reference TRBV7-2 and TRBJ2-7, is GAGVSQSPSNKVTEKGKDVELRCDPISGHTALYWYRQSLGQGLEFLIYFQGNSAPDKSGLPSDRFSAERTGGSVSTLTIQRTQQEDSAVYLCASSRPSYEQYFGPGTRLTVT.

There are a few counts of this clonotype. The chain joins TRBV7-2 to TRBJ2-1; D gene unclear. The CDR3 is made up of 12 amino acids. Looked up from germline, CDR1 is SGHTA and CDR2 is FQGNSA. Between the trimmed V and J ends, which lost 5 bases and 5 bases, there was a span of 7 bases. CDR3 sequence (DNA): TGTGCCAGCAGCGGGCCCAACAATGAGCAGTTCTTC. This translates into CASSGPNNEQFF.

The chain employs TRBV9 and TRBJ2-1; D is perhaps TRBD2 (6 bases). Between the trimmed V and J ends, which lost 2 bases and 3 bases, there was a span of 12 bases. CDR1 is SGDLS, CDR2 YYNGEE, per germline. The CDR3 totals 15 residues. The CDR3 DNA is TGTGCCAGCAGCGTCCGGGACTGGGGCTACAATGAGCAGTTCTTC. Protein product: CASSVRDWGYNEQFF.

This clonotype appeared a few times. This chain joins TRBV20-1 and TRBJ1-1, with 10 bases lining up with TRBD1. V lost 1 base to trimming and J lost 5 bases; unmatched junction nucleotides: 13. Germline V gene data show CDR1 as DFQATT and CDR2 as SNEGSKA (reference sequence). The CDR3 sequence is 17 residues long. CDR3 DNA sequence: TGCAGTGCTAGAGGATGGACAGGGGGACGTGCGAAGACTGAAGCTTTCTTT. Translation gives CSARGWTGGRAKTEAFF.

The V gene is TRBV7-3, the J gene TRBJ1-5; no reliable D call. Trimming stripped 5 bases from V and 0 bases from J, with 26 bases between. The CDR3 is made up of 20 amino acids. Germline loops: CDR1 SGHTA, CDR2 FQGTGA. CDR3 DNA sequence: TGTGCCAGCAGCGCTACCCGAAAGGTGTTCCCTAGGGATAGCAATCAGCCCCAGCATTTT. Its translation: CASSATRKVFPRDSNQPQHF.

A word on this clonotype: A read error may be the cause here, since a much bigger clone is one base away. V usage is TRBV12-3 or TRBV12-4 and J usage is TRBJ2-6; tentative D call: TRBD1 (5 bases). CDR3 length: 13 residues. Written as DNA, the CDR3 is TGTGCCAGCAGTTGGGCTGGGGCCAACGTCCAGACTTTC. Its protein is CASSWAGANVQTF.

Written as DNA, the CDR3 is TGCAGTGCTAGCGACGGGGGCTCCTACAATGAGCAGTTCTTC. Its protein is CSASDGGSYNEQFF. The J gene is TRBJ2-1, the V gene TRBV20-1; possibly TRBD2 for D (6 bases). Germline V gene sequence: CDR1 DFQATT, CDR2 SNEGSKA (reference sequence). CDR3 length: 14 amino acids. Trimming took 3 bases from V and 0 from J, leaving 9 bases between them.

This clonotype was recorded a few times. The V call is TRBV11-2, the J call TRBJ1-1, with D perhaps matching TRBD1 (5 bases). The CDR3 is 14 residues long. Trimming pared 7 bases from V and 3 bases from J, leaving 15 bases between. Germline V gives CDR1 SGHAT, CDR2 FQNNGV. CDR3 DNA sequence: TGTGCCAGCACTCCGTCCGGGGCGGACACTGAAGCTTTCTTT. It codes for CASTPSGADTEAFF. The variable domain in full, completed from reference TRBV11-2 and TRBJ1-1, reads EAGVAQSPRYKIIEKRQSVAFWCNPISGHATLYWYQQILGQGPKLLIQFQNNGVVDDSQLPKDRFSAERLKGVDSTLKIQPAKLEDSAVYLCASTPSGADTEAFFGQGTRLTVV.